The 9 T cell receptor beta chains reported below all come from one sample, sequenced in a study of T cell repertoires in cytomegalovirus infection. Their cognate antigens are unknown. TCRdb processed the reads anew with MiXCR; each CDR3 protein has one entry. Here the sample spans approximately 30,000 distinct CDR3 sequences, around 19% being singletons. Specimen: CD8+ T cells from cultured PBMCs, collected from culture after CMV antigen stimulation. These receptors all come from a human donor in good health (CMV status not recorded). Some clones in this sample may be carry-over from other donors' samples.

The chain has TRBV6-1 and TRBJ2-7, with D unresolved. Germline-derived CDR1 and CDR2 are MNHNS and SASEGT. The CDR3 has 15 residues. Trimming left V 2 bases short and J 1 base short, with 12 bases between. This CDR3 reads CASSEYSSRSYEQYF. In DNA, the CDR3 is TGTGCCAGCAGTGAATATTCTAGTCGGTCCTACGAGCAGTACTTC.

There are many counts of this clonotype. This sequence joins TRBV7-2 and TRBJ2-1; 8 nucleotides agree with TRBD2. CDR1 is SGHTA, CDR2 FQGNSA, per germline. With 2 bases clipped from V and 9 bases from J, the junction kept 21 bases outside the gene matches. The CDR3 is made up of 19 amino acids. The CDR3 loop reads CASSLWAVSTGTRGTEQFF. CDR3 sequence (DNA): TGTGCCAGCAGCTTATGGGCAGTCTCGACCGGGACTAGGGGTACTGAGCAGTTCTTC.

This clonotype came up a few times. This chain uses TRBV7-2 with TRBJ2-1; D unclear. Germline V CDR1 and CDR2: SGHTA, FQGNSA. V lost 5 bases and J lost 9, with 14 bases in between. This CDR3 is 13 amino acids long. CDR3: CASSPKAPTEQFF. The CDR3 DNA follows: TGTGCCAGCAGCCCTAAAGCTCCCACTGAGCAGTTCTTC.

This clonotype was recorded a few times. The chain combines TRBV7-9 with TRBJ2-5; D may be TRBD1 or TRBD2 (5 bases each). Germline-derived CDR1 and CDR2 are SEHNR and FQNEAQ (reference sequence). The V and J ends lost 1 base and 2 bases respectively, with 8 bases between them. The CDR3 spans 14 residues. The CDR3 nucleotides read TGTGCCAGCAGCTTAGGTGGGGGTCAAGAGACCCAGTACTTC. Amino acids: CASSLGGGQETQYF.

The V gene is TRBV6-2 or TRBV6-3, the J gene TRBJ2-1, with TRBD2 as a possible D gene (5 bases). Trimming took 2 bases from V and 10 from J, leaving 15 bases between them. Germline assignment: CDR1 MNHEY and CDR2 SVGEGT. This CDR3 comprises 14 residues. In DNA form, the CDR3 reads TGTGCCAGCAGTTACAATCCGGAGGTAGGAGAGCAGTTCTTC. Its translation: CASSYNPEVGEQFF.

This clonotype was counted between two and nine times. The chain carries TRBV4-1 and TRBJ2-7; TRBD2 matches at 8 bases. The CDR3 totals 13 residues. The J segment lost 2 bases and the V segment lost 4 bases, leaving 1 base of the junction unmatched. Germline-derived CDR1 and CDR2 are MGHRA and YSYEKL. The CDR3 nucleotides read TGCGCCAGCAGCCCGGGACTAGCCTACGAGCAGTACTTC. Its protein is CASSPGLAYEQYF.

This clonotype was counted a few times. This chain's CDR3 is CASSYSLNTEAFF. The CDR3 DNA reads TGTGCCAGCAGCTACAGCTTGAACACTGAAGCTTTCTTT. The chain uses TRBV7-2 and TRBJ1-1; D is uncertain. In germline, CDR1 is SGHTA, CDR2 FQGNSA. V lost 4 bases, J lost 0 bases, and 6 bases lay in between. This CDR3 region has 13 residues.

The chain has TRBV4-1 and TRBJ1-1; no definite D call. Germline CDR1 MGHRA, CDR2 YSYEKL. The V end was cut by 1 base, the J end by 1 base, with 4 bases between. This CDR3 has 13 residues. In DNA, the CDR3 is TGCGCCAGCAGCCAAGTGGAGAACACTGAAGCTTTCTTT. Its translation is CASSQVENTEAFF.

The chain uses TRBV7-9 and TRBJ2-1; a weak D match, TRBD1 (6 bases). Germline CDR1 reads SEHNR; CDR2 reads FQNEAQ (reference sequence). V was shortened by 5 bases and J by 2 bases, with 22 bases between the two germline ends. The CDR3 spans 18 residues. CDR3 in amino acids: CASSRGGKTSYAYNEQFF. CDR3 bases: TGTGCCAGCAGCCGAGGGGGTAAAACTAGTTACGCCTACAATGAGCAGTTCTTC.